The subject of this entry is one T cell receptor (beta chain). The method was immunoSEQ multiplex PCR; TCRdb's version includes in-frame clones alone and lacks a portion of them. The sample lists roughly 41,000 clones; approximately 90% were seen once. The source of the sample is a study of T cell changes during pregnancy in multiple sclerosis. Sequenced material: CD8+ T cells from peripheral blood mononuclear cells, taken in the third trimester of pregnancy. The receptor comes from a female donor with multiple sclerosis, enrolled in a pregnancy study.

The DNA of the CDR3 is TGTGCCAGCAGTGCAGGGGGCCTAGATACGCAGTATTTT. Translation gives CASSAGGLDTQYF. The chain couples TRBV27 to TRBJ2-3; TRBD1 aligns across 8 bases. The CDR3 totals 13 residues. Germline V gene data show CDR1 as MNHEY and CDR2 as SMNVEV (reference sequence). With 5 bases clipped from V and 5 bases from J, the junction kept 3 bases outside the gene matches.